This TCR beta chain was sequenced for a study of T cells after yellow fever vaccination. Study summary: Those fractions that held only low numbers of cells were prepared using the SMART-Seq v4 Ultra Low Input RNA kit.

This clonotype was counted a few times. As yet, its antigen is unknown. Study-wide points: It was the secondary response that reached its peak faster, day 5 versus 15, but it was weaker. Most primary-vaccination clones reappeared after the booster (approximately 95% CD4, around 88% CD8). Contaminating bulk clonotypes could be abundant in FACS-sorted repertoires.

TCRdb re-called the 5' RACE reads with MiXCR, one entry per CDR3 protein. The table records more than 300,000 distinct CDR3 sequences, roughly a tenth of them present only once. Trimming stripped 3 bases from V and 7 bases from J, with 13 bases between. The germline CDR1 and CDR2 sequences are DFQATT and SNEGSKA (reference sequence). The CDR3 is 14 amino acids. This receptor was taken from a man younger than 35 who received the YFV17D yellow fever vaccine. The chain is built from TRBV20-1 and TRBJ1-6; the D gene is possibly TRBD1 (5 bases). This specimen was CD4+ T cells sorted from PBMCs, taken 45 days after the yellow fever booster vaccination. Written as DNA, the CDR3 is TGCAGTGCTAGTCCCGGGGCCGGCAATTCACCCCTCCACTTT. Translating gives CSASPGAGNSPLHF.